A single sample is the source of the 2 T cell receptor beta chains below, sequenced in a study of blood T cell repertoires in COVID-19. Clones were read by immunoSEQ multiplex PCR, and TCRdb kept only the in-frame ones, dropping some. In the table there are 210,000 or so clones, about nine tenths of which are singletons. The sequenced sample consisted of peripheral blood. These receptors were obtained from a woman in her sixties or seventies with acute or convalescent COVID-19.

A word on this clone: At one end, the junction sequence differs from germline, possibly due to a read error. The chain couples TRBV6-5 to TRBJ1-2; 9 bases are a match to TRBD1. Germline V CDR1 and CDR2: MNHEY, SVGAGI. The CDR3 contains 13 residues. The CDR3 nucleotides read TGTGCCAGCAGTTACTCCGGGACAGGGTGGCGCCTATTT. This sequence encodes CASSYSGTGWRLF.

CDR3 DNA: TGTGCCAGTAGGAGTACTACTAACTATGGCTACACCTTC. Its translation is CASRSTTNYGYTF. The chain recombines TRBV6-5 with TRBJ1-2; unclear D gene. The V end lost 9 bases, the J end lost 0 bases, and 11 bases lay between the germline ends. The CDR3 has 13 amino acids. CDR1 is MNHEY, CDR2 SVGAGI, per germline.